This TCR beta chain is drawn from a study of blood T cells in healthy people across ages. Aged roughly 6 to 95, donors were systemically healthy Caucasians from Russia. Study results and limitations: Naive CD4+ cell counts and diversity both ran higher in long-lived than in aged donors. Observed TCR beta diversity per million T cells went down as age went up. This fall followed a roughly linear course with age.

Through a sample-barcoded 5' primer and a J-beta primer mix, a second PCR was run for roughly 7 to 12 cycles. TCRdb redid the calling of the 5' RACE reads with MiXCR, one entry per CDR3 protein. The sample has approximately 1.5 million distinct CDR3 sequences, 40% to 45% seen once. The CDR3 is made up of 13 amino acids. The germline CDR1 and CDR2 sequences are MNHEY and SVGEGT. The V gene lost 2 bases and the J gene lost 15 bases, with 17 bases spanning the gap. Notes on this clonotype: Its target is not known.

The chain has TRBV6-2 or TRBV6-3 and TRBJ1-5; D ambiguous. Sequenced material: blood. This TCR was sampled from a woman in her late teens or twenties in good health. CDR3 nucleotides: TGTGCCAGCAGTTACGATGAGTACAGCCCGGGGCATTTT. It codes for CASSYDEYSPGHF.